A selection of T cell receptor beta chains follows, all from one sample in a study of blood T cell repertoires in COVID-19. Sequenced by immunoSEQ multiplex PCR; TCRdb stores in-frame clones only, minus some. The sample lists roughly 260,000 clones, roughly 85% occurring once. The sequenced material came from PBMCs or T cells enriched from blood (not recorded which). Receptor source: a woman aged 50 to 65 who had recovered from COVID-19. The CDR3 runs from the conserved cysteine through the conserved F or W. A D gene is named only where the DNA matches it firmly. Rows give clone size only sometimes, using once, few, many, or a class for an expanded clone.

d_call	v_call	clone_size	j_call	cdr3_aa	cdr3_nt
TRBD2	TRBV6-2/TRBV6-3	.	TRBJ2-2	CASSHTTTSSGRWVRTGELFF	TGTGCCAGCAGCCACACCACCACCTCTAGCGGGAGGTGGGTGCGCACCGGGGAGCTGTTTTTT
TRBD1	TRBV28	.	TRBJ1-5	CASSFGTDYQPQHF	TGTGCCAGCAGTTTCGGGACAGATTATCAGCCCCAGCATTTT
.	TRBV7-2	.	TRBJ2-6	CASSLAAGVGANVLTF	TGTGCCAGCAGCTTAGCGGCAGGGGTCGGGGCCAACGTCCTGACTTTC
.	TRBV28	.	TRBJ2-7	CASSLAGAGRYYEQYF	TGTGCCAGCAGTTTGGCGGGGGCCGGGAGATACTACGAGCAGTACTTC
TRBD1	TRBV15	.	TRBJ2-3	CATSRLGTGGISAQYF	TGTGCCACCAGCAGATTGGGGACAGGGGGTATCAGTGCGCAGTATTTT
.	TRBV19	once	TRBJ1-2	CASSRPQDRGTYGYTF	TGTGCCAGTAGTCGACCCCAGGACCGGGGGACCTATGGCTACACCTTC
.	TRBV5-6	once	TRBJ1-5	CASSLAVGAGDQPQHF	TGTGCCAGCAGCTTGGCCGTGGGAGCTGGGGATCAGCCCCAGCATTTT
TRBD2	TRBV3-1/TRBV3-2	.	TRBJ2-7	CASSPGLAGYYSYEQYF	TGTGCCAGCAGCCCGGGACTAGCGGGGTATTACTCCTACGAGCAGTACTTC
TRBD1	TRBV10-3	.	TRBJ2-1	CAISGQGADEQFF	TGTGCCATCAGTGGACAGGGGGCGGATGAGCAGTTCTTC
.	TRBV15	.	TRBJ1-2	CATSGGSAYGYTF	TGTGCCACCAGCGGGGGCAGCGCTTATGGCTACACCTTC
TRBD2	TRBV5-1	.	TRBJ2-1	CASSLGGTSDNEQFF	TGCGCCAGCAGCTTGGGGGGGACTAGCGACAATGAGCAGTTCTTC
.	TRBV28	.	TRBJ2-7	CASSESGAYEQYF	TGTGCCAGCAGTGAGAGCGGAGCCTACGAGCAGTACTTC
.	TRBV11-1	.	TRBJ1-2	CASSLRLNYGYTF	TGTGCCAGCAGCTTAAGACTGAACTATGGCTACACCTTC
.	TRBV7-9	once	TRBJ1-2	CASSPRQSNYGYTF	TGTGCCAGCAGCCCACGACAGAGTAACTATGGCTACACCTTC
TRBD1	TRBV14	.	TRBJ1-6	CASSLRTGRNSPLHF	TGTGCCAGCAGCCTGCGGACAGGTCGTAATTCACCCCTCCACTTT
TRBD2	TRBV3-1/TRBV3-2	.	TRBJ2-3	CASSSGTSGNTQYF	TGTGCCAGCAGCTCTGGGACTAGCGGTAATACGCAGTATTTT
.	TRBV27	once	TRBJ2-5	CASSSMEGYRETQYF	TGTGCCAGCAGTTCAATGGAGGGATACAGAGAGACCCAGTACTTC
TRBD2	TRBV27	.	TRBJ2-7	CASSFGLAEAYEQYF	TGTGCCAGCAGCTTCGGACTAGCGGAAGCCTACGAGCAGTACTTC
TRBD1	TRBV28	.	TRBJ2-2	CATPRDRATGELFF	TGTGCCACCCCCCGCGACAGGGCAACCGGGGAGCTGTTTTTT
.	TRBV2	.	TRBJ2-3	CASSEGQGGTDTQYF	TGTGCCAGCAGTGAAGGACAGGGAGGAACAGATACGCAGTATTTT
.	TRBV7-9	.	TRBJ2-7	CASSSLDSRYEQYF	TGTGCCAGCAGCTCACTTGACAGTCGCTACGAGCAGTACTTC
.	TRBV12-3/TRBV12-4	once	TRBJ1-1	CASSFGIYGFF	TGTGCCAGCAGTTTCGGGATCTATGGTTTCTTT
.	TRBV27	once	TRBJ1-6	CASSFSRVSYSPLHF	TGTGCCAGCAGTTTTAGCAGGGTATCTTATTCACCCCTCCACTTT
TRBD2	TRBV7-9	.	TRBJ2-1	CASSPGTSGIEQFF	TGTGCCAGCAGCCCCGGGACTAGCGGGATCGAGCAGTTCTTC
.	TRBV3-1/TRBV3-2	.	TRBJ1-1	CASSGRIGQLAFF	TGTGCCAGCAGCGGGAGAATTGGACAGTTGGCTTTCTTT
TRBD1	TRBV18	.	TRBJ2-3	CASSPRTGGRDTQYF	TGTGCCAGCTCACCACGGACAGGGGGCCGGGATACGCAGTATTTT
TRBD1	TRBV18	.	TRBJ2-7	CASSPKTGVIYEQYF	TGTGCCAGCTCACCAAAAACAGGGGTCATCTACGAGCAGTACTTC
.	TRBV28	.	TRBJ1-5	CASSPPGRGGQPQHF	TGTGCCAGCAGTCCCCCCGGGAGGGGTGGTCAGCCCCAGCATTTT
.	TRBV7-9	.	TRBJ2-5	CASSLLAVQETQYF	TGTGCCAGCAGCTTACTTGCGGTCCAAGAGACCCAGTACTTC
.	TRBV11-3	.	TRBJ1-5	CASSLDLRNSNQPQHF	TGTGCCAGCAGCTTAGATCTGCGGAATAGCAATCAGCCCCAGCATTTT
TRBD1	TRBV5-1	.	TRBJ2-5	CASSLLDRGETQYF	TGCGCCAGCAGCTTGCTGGACAGGGGAGAGACCCAGTACTTC
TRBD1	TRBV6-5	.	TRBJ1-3	CASSWDSTSGNTIYF	TGTGCCAGCAGCTGGGACAGTACCTCTGGAAACACCATATATTTT
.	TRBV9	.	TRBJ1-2	CASKGADYGYTF	TGTGCCAGCAAGGGAGCCGACTATGGCTACACCTTC